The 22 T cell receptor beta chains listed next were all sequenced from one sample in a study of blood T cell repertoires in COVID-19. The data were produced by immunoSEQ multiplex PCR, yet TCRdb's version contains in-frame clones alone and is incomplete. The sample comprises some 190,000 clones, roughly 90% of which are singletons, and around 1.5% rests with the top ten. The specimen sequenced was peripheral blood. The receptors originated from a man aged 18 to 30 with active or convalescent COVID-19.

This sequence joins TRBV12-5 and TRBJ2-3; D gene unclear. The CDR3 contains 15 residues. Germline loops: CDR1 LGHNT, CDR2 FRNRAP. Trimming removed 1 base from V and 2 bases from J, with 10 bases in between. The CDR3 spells CASGLGGPVTDTQYF. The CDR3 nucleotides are TGTGCTAGTGGTTTGGGTGGGCCGGTCACAGATACGCAGTATTTT.

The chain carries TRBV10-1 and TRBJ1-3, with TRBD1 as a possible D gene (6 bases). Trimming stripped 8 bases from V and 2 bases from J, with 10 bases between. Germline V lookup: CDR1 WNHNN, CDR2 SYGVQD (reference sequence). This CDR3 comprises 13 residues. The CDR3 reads CASAEGAGNTIYF. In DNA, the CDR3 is TGCGCCAGCGCCGAGGGGGCTGGAAACACCATATATTTT.

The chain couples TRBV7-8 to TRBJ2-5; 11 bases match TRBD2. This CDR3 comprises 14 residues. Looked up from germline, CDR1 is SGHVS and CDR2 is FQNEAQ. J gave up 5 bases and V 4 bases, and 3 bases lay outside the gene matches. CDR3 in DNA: TGTGCCAGCAGCTCCTTAGCGGGGGGGGAGACCCAGTACTTC. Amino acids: CASSSLAGGETQYF.

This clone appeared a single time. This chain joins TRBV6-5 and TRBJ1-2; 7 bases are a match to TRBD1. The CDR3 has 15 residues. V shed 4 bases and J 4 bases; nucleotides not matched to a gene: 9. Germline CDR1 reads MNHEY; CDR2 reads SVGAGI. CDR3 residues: CASSSDRVLGYGYTF. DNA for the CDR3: TGTGCCAGCAGTTCCGACAGGGTTCTCGGCTATGGCTACACCTTC.

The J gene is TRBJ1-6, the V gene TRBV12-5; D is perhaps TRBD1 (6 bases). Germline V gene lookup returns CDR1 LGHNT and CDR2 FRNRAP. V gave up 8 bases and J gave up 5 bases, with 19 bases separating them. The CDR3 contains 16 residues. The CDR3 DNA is TGTGCTAGTTCGCAGCTGAGAGACAGGCATAATTCACCCCTCCACTTT. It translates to CASSQLRDRHNSPLHF. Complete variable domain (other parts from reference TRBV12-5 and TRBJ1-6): DARVTQTPRHKVTEMGQEVTMRCQPILGHNTVFWYRQTMMQGLELLAYFRNRAPLDDSGMPKDRFSAEMPDATLATLKIQPSEPRDSAVYFCASSQLRDRHNSPLHFGNGTRLTVT.

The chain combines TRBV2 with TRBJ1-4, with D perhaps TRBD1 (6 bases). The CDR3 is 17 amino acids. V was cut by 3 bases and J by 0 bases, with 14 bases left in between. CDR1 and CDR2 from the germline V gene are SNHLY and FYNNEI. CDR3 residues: CASSDLPGHSTNEKLFF. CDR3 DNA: TGTGCCAGCAGTGACTTACCGGGACACTCAACTAATGAAAAACTGTTTTTT.

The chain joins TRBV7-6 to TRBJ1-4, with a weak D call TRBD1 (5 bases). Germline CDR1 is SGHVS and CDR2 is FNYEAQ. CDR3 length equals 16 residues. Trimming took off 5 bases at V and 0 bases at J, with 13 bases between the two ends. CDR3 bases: TGTGCCAGCAGCCAAGTGCGGGGACCAACTAATGAAAAACTGTTTTTT. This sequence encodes CASSQVRGPTNEKLFF.

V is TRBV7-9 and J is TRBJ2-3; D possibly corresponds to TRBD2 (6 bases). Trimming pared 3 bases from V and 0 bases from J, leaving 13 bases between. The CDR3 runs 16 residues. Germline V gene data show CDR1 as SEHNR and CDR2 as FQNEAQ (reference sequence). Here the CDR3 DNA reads TGTGCCAGCAGCTTTCCGACAAGCGGGAGCACAGATACGCAGTATTTT. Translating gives CASSFPTSGSTDTQYF. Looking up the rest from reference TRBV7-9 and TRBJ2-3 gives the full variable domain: DTGVSQNPRHKITKRGQNVTFRCDPISEHNRLYWYRQTLGQGPEFLTYFQNEAQLEKSRLLSDRFSAERPKGSFSTLEIQRTEQGDSAMYLCASSFPTSGSTDTQYFGPGTRLTVL.

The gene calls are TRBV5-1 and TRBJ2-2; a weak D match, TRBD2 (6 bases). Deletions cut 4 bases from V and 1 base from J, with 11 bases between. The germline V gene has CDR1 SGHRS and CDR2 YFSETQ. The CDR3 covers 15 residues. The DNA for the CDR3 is TGCGCCAGCAGCGAAGTTAGCGGGAACACCGGGGAGCTGTTTTTT. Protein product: CASSEVSGNTGELFF.

The CDR3 protein is CASSDNRGPWSEQYF. CDR3 DNA sequence: TGTGCCAGCAGCGACAACAGGGGGCCGTGGAGTGAGCAGTACTTC. The chain carries TRBV5-6 and TRBJ2-7, with TRBD1 matching over 9 bases. This CDR3 spans 15 amino acids. Germline V gene lookup returns CDR1 SGHDT and CDR2 YYEEEE. J was trimmed by 7 bases and V by 4 bases; bases with no gene match: 12.

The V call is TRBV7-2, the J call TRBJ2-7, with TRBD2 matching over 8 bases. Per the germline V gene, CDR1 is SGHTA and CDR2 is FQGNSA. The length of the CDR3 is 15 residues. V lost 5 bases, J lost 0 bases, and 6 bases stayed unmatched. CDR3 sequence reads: CASSPGGGTSYEQYF. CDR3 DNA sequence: TGTGCCAGCAGCCCGGGGGGGGGCACCTCCTACGAGCAGTACTTC.

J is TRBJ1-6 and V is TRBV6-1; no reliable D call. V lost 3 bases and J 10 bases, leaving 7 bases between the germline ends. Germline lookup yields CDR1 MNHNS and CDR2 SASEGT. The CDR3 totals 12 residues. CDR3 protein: CASSEGDSPLHF. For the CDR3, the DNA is TGTGCCAGCAGTGAGGGAGACTCACCCCTCCACTTT.

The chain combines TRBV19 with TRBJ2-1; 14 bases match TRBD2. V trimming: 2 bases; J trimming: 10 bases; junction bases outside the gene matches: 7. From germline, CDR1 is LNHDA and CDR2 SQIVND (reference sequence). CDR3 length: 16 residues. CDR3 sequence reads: CASSISTSGRAREQFF. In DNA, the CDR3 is TGTGCCAGTAGTATATCGACTAGCGGGAGGGCCAGAGAGCAGTTCTTC.

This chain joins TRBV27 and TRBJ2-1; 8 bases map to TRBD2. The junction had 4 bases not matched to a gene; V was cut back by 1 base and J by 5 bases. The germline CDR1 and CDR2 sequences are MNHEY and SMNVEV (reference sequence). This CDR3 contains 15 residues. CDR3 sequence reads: CASSLLSGGNNEQFF. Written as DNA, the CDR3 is TGTGCCAGCAGTTTATTATCGGGAGGGAACAATGAGCAGTTCTTC.

CDR3 amino acids: CASSPRRAPNEKLFF. CDR3 DNA sequence: TGTGCCAGCTCACCTAGGAGGGCACCTAATGAAAAACTGTTTTTT. The chain is built from TRBV18 and TRBJ1-4; D unclear. Trimming stripped 3 bases from V and 3 bases from J, with 11 bases between. Germline V gene data show CDR1 as KGHSH and CDR2 as LQKENI. This CDR3 comprises 15 residues.

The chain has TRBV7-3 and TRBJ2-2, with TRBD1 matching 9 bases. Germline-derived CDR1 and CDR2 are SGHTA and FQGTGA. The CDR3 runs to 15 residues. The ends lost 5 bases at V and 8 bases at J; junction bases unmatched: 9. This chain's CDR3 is CASSPGTGRSGELFF. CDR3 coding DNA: TGTGCCAGCAGCCCAGGGACAGGGAGATCGGGGGAGCTGTTTTTT.

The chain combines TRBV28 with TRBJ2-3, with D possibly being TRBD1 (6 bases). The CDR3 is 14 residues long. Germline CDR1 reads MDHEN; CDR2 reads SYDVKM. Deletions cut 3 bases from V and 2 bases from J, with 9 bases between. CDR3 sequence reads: CASSLDRDTDTQYF. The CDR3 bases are TGTGCCAGCAGTTTGGACAGAGACACAGATACGCAGTATTTT. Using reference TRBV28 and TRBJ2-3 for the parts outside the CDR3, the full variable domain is DVKVTQSSRYLVKRTGEKVFLECVQDMDHENMFWYRQDPGLGLRLIYFSYDVKMKEKGDIPEGYSVSREKKERFSLILESASTNQTSMYLCASSLDRDTDTQYFGPGTRLTVL.

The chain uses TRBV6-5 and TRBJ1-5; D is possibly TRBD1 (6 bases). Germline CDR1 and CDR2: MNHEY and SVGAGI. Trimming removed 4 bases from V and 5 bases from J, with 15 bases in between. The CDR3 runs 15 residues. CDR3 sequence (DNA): TGTGCCAGCAGTTCCCAGGGGTCCCTCGATCAGCCCCAGCATTTT. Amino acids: CASSSQGSLDQPQHF.

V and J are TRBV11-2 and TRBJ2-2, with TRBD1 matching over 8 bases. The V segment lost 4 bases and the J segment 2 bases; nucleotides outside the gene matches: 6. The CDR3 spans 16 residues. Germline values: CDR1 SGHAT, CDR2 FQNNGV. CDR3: CASSYRDRTNTGELFF. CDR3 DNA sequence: TGTGCCAGCAGCTACCGGGACAGGACCAACACCGGGGAGCTGTTTTTT.

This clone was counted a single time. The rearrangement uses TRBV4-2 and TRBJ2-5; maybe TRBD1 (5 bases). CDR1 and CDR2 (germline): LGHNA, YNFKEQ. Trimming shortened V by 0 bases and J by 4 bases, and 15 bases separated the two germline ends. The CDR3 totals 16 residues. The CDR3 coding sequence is TGTGCCAGCAGCCAAGATTTTACTACAAGGGGAGAGACCCAGTACTTC. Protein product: CASSQDFTTRGETQYF.

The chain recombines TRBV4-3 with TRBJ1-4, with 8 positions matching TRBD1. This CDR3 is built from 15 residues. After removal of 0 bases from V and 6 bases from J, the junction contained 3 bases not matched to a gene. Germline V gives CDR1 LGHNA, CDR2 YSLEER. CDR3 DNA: TGCGCCAGCAGCCAAGACACAGGGGGAGATGAAAAACTGTTTTTT. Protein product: CASSQDTGGDEKLFF.

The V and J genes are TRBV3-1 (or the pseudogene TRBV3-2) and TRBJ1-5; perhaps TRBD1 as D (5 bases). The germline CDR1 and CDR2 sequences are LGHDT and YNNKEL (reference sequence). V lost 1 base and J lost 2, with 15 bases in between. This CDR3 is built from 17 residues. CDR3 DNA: TGTGCCAGCAGCCAAGGTGCTCGCGGGGCTGGCAATCAGCCCCAGCATTTT. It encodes CASSQGARGAGNQPQHF.